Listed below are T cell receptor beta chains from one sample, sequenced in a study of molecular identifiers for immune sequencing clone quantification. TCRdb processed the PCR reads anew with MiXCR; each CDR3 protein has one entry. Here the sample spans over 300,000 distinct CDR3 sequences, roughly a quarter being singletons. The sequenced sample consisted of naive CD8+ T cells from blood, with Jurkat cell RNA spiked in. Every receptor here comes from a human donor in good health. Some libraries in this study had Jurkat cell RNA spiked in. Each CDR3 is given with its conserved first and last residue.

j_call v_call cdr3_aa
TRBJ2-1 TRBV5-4 CASSLTSVDNEQFF
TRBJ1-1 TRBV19 CASSIGLGAGTEAFF
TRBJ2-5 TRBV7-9 CASSLGSSRGETQYF
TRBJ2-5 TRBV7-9 CASSFMLQEAQYF
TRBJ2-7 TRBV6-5 CASSYTTGSTREQYF
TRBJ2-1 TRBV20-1 CSAPRGRGPGNEQFF
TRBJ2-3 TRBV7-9 CASSLVVVAGGPWNTDTQYF
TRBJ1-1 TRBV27 CASSQSRGTEAFF
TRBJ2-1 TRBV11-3 CASSHGPYNEQFF
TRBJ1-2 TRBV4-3 CASSPAGPGGYGYTF
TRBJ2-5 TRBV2 CASSPGLAEETQYF
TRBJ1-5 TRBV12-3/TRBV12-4 CASSFATRGYQPQHF
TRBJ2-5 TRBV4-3 CASSQGPGDYPQEAQYF
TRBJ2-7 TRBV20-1 CSARRQGEQYF